The present TCR beta chain was sequenced within a study of blood T cell repertoires in COVID-19. In the study overall: Sample material is recorded as cDNA or gDNA derived from T cells, B-cell-depleted T cells, or PBMCs.

This clone was counted at least ten times. Looked up from germline, CDR1 is LGHNA and CDR2 is YSLEER. The CDR3 loop spans 12 amino acids. The ends were cut back, 3 bases at V and 0 bases at J, with 3 bases in the middle. Method: immunoSEQ multiplex PCR; TCRdb's copy keeps in-frame clones and lacks some. The table records 250,000 to 300,000 clones, roughly 88% of them present only once. This sequence joins TRBV4-3 and TRBJ2-7; D call uncertain. The clonotype originates from a young woman with acute or convalescent COVID-19. What was sequenced was peripheral blood. The CDR3 DNA is TGCGCCAGCAGCCACTCCTCCTACGAGCAGTACTTC. It encodes CASSHSSYEQYF.